This T cell receptor (beta chain) derives from a study of spatial heterogeneity in lung cancer (dated by TCRdb to the late 2010s). Describing the broader study: Beta-chain transcripts were consistently detected in greater numbers than alpha-chain transcripts, which likely reflected higher beta-chain transcript abundance. In tumor regions, TCR transcript counts showed a strong correlation with a T cell transcriptional module score from matched bulk RNA-seq. In the raw uncorrected reads, each unique combination of TCR and UMI appeared on average more than ten times. TCR alpha and beta repertoires were quantitatively compared across multiple tumor regions, matched nontumor lung and blood in non-small cell lung cancer. Nonsynonymous mutation counts, determined by whole-exome sequencing of tumor tissue, were related to TCR repertoire features. At surgery, fewer than 250 tumor regions, some 61 matched nontumor lung samples and 56 PBMC samples were TCR-sequenced for both alpha and beta chains. What the research found in general, with its limitations: TCR-seq was estimated to cover only approximately 7% of tumor T cells for alpha chains and about 13% for beta chains. Counts of ubiquitous and regional expanded TCRs were found to correlate with counts of ubiquitous and regional nonsynonymous mutations, respectively. Confirming at a functional level the hypothesis that regional TCRs recognize regional mutations was considered to require additional single-cell paired TCR alpha and beta sequencing. The tumor nonsynonymous mutation count correlated with the number of expanded intratumoral alpha and beta TCRs.

This clonotype showed up many times. Its antigen is still unknown. No quality values exist for individual bases; no much larger clone is one base distant. This beta chain is an off-target read within a library intended for alpha chains, so its frequency means little. Trimming takes 1 base from V and 2 bases from J, and the germline ends sit 11 bases apart. The CDR1 and CDR2 encoded by the germline V gene (reference sequence) are DFQATT and SNEGSKA. The CDR3 runs 14 amino acids, cysteine and phenylalanine included. CDR3 DNA only is kept here, 42 bases in frame from base 1. What this sample's time point label stands for: sample taken at primary tumor resection. Samples were obtained from 65 to 90 patients with early-stage, untreated non-small cell lung cancer from the lung TRACERx cohort. TCR sequencing used whole RNA extracted from tumor and nontumor lung tissue, or from cryopreserved PBMC samples, without cell sorting. Only patients with enough RNA available from two or more tumor regions were chosen for TCR sequencing. Before selection, tumor and adjacent nontumor lung specimens were reviewed by a lung pathologist.

The library was built by means of 5' RACE. The listed sequencing device is NextSeq 500. To allow correction of PCR and sequencing errors, the TCR library protocol tagged every TCR cDNA molecule with a unique molecular identifier. Processing in the source paper ran as follows. Decombinator tools were used for TCR identification, UMI-based error correction and CDR3 extraction. Expanded TCRs were defined as those above a frequency of 2 per 1,000, corresponding to the top 1% of the tumor frequency distribution. Expanded tumor TCRs statistically deemed absent (corrected P<0.05) from at least one tumor region were classed as regional, and all other expanded tumor TCRs were classed as ubiquitous. Renyi diversity was computed with the R vegan package after each repertoire had been subsampled 100 times to 5,000 TCRs. CDR3 similarity networks were constructed using string-kernel similarity of amino acid triplets, with links drawn between CDR3s whose pairwise similarity was above 0.82. TCRdb reprocessing: public reads trimmed at Q25 with fastp, clones called with MiXCR, in-frame beta chains kept. Each record represents a unique CDR3 protein, reported with the most common genes and DNA among its rows. For this entry, the V and J calls and clone size follow TCRdb and not the study's own pipeline. The sample table lists 4,500 to 5,000 distinct CDR3 sequences, 12% of them with a count of one. The ten largest clonotypes hold approximately 26% of the sample.

This TCR was sampled from a male donor with early-stage non-small cell lung cancer. Sequenced here: lung tumor tissue, sampled at surgery. The chain couples TRBV20-1 to TRBJ1-1, with TRBD1 perhaps the D gene, on 5 matching bases. The nucleotide sequence is TGCAGTGCTAGAGTAGGGGCGGGTAACACTGAAGCTTTCTTT. The resulting protein is CSARVGAGNTEAFF.